This T cell receptor beta chain is drawn from a study of chronic HIV infection and antiretroviral therapy. The CDR3 runs 15 residues. V shed 4 bases and J 6 bases; nucleotides not matched to a gene: 5. Per germline, CDR1 MRHNA and CDR2 SNTAGT. In its sample, this clonotype ranks as medium-sized. In TCRdb, the 5' RACE reads were re-called with MiXCR into one record per CDR3 protein. The sample yields fewer than 40,000 distinct CDR3 sequences, 7% to 10% seen once. The sequencing sample was made of peripheral blood. The chain combines TRBV6-4 with TRBJ2-1; 11 bases align to TRBD2. The sequence was collected from an adult who had HIV and had not received antiretroviral therapy, or was an uninfected healthy control (not recorded which). As DNA, the CDR3 is TGTGCCAGCAGTGGACTAGCGGGATCTATCAATGAGCAGTTCTTC. This codes for CASSGLAGSINEQFF.